The entry below gives a single T cell receptor beta chain sequence along with its context. Its specific antigen is unknown. One base away there is no much larger clone; base qualities are not given. The treatment or condition label corresponds to: live attenuated yellow fever vaccine strain. PBMCs were isolated from peripheral blood using a standard Ficoll-Paque protocol. CD4 and CD8 T-cell fractions were isolated with Dynabeads CD4 and CD8 positive selection kits. TriZol was used to extract RNA from bulk PBMCs, CD4 and CD8 fractions, and dextramer-positive and dextramer-negative fractions. These data originate in a study of T cells after yellow fever vaccination (dated by TCRdb to 2018 to 2020). Turning to the overall study: The SMART-Seq v4 Ultra Low Input RNA kit was used to prepare libraries from fractions with low cell numbers. The cohort comprised two healthy male donors, one aged 18 to 30 and one aged 30 to 40 years. Blood was collected at multiple timepoints before and after primary and secondary immunization, and bulk PBMC replicates and cell subsets were isolated. Bulk TCR alpha and beta repertoires were sequenced longitudinally to track T-cell clones before and after primary and booster YFV17D yellow fever vaccination. What the work shows at the level of the full study, not this receptor alone: A small fraction of clonotypes appeared in both the CD4 and CD8 compartments, likely as a result of convergent recombination. Only a couple of donors were included in the study, so the extent to which the findings can be generalized is limited. Because abundant contaminating clonotypes from the bulk population could be contained in FACS-sorted repertoires, computational filtering was required. The secondary T-cell response was weaker than the primary response but faster, peaking on day 5 instead of day 15. Most clones expanded after primary vaccination were re-detected after the booster (almost 97% of CD4 and approximately 89% of CD8), suggesting broad memory maintenance.

TCRdb shows the sequencer as Illumina NovaSeq 6000. TCR cDNA was synthesized by 5'RACE template switching, through which a universal primer site and unique molecular identifiers were introduced. Priming for cDNA synthesis came from both the TCR alpha and TCR beta constant segments. Two PCR steps were used to amplify libraries, with sample barcodes and sequencing adapters being added in the second step. Sequencing of the libraries was done on either Illumina HiSeq 2500 (2x100 bp) or NovaSeq (2x150 bp). On the study's bioinformatics: Reads were demultiplexed and collapsed into UMI consensus sequences with MIGEC, and V(D)J alignment was performed with MiXCR. Vaccine-responding clonotypes were defined with edgeR using replicate PBMC samples, requiring FDR below 0.01 and a log2 fold change above 5 up to day 15. Each bulk clonotype was labeled CD4 or CD8 based on which sequenced repertoire, CD4 or CD8, contained the clonotype at higher abundance. TCRdb applied fastp at Q25 and MiXCR to the public reads, then kept only in-frame beta chains. Each entry merges the rows of one CDR3 protein and shows their most common DNA and genes. These V and J calls are TCRdb output, not the study's own analysis. The sample profile shows about 340,000 distinct CDR3 sequences; approximately 12% of them were found once. The leading ten clones occupy 2.5% to 4% of the sample.

CDR1 is given as LGHNA and CDR2 as YNFKEQ, both from the germline V gene. The CDR3 runs 13 amino acids, cysteine and phenylalanine included. The retained sequence is limited to the CDR3, 39 bases, with the frame set at the first base. Relative to germline, V is 4 bases shorter and J is 6 bases shorter, with 9 bases between their ends. This receptor chain uses TRBV4-2 and TRBJ2-2; the D segment could be TRBD2, given 6 matching bases. The source is a man aged 18 to 29 who received the YFV17D yellow fever vaccine. Sample: CD4+ T cells sorted from PBMCs, taken 15 days after the yellow fever booster vaccination. Here the CDR3 is given as CASSPSGAGELFF. The bases are TGTGCCAGCAGCCCCTCGGGGGCCGGGGAGCTGTTTTTT.